The T cell receptor beta chain under discussion was sequenced for a study of blood T cell repertoires in COVID-19. Turning to the study itself: Italy, Spain and the United States were the sources of the convalescent and acute COVID-19 samples. T cells, B-cell-depleted T cells, or PBMCs provided the cDNA or gDNA that served as material.

The germline V gene encodes CDR1 SGHNT and CDR2 YENEEA. The V and J ends lost 5 bases and 3 bases respectively, with 17 bases between them. The CDR3 is 16 residues long. Original analysis: Estimation of nucleated cell counts was performed using reference gene primer amplification. Clones were sequenced by immunoSEQ multiplex PCR, and TCRdb holds only the in-frame ones, with some missing. V, J and clone size were drawn from that table, and D and trimming were deduced from the DNA. The sample has roughly 150,000 clones, approximately 90% seen once. Sequencing was done on a sample of peripheral blood. The chain employs TRBV11-3 and TRBJ1-3; weak D call: TRBD1 (6 bases). This receptor was taken from a woman in her 40s with acute or convalescent COVID-19. CDR3 DNA sequence: TGTGCCAGCAGCCCTCGGGGAGGGGGACATGGAAACACCATATATTTT. Its translation: CASSPRGGGHGNTIYF. The whole variable domain, filled in from reference TRBV11-3 and TRBJ1-3, reads EAGVVQSPRYKIIEKKQPVAFWCNPISGHNTLYWYLQNLGQGPELLIRYENEEAVDDSQLPKDRFSAERLKGVDSTLKIQPAELGDSAVYLCASSPRGGGHGNTIYFGEGSWLTVV.